This record covers a single T cell receptor beta chain. As originally analysed: Nucleated cell counts were estimated from reference gene primer amplification. The assay was immunoSEQ multiplex PCR, and TCRdb's table has in-frame clones only and misses some. V, J and clone size were drawn from that table, and D and trimming were deduced from the DNA. The table records around 260,000 clones, over 70% of them present only once. The entry originates in a study of blood T cell repertoires in COVID-19. Looking at the study overall: COVID-19 samples collected from the United States, Italy and Spain covered acute and convalescent phases. In each case, the material was cDNA or gDNA derived from T cells, B-cell-depleted T cells, or PBMCs.

Trimming cost V 4 bases and J 4 bases; bases outside gene matches: 2. Per germline, CDR1 LGHDT and CDR2 YNNKEL (reference sequence). The CDR3 has 13 amino acids. Patients in Seattle were enrolled during active infection, then followed longitudinally. Material for sequencing was peripheral blood. The rearrangement uses TRBV3-1 (or the pseudogene TRBV3-2) and TRBJ2-5; TRBD1 aligns across 8 bases. This receptor was identified in a woman aged 70 to 79 with COVID-19, enrolled during active disease. CDR3 loop: CASSLQGGETQYF. The CDR3 DNA is TGTGCCAGCAGCCTACAGGGGGGAGAGACCCAGTACTTC.